The TCR beta chain under discussion was sequenced for a study of metastatic and nonmetastatic thyroid tumors. Every patient underwent thyroid surgery untreated. By sample fraction, this clone is medium-sized. TCRdb re-called the PCR reads through MiXCR. Here the sample spans some 35,000 clones, 35% to 45% being singletons. The sample comprised tumor tissue. This clonotype originated in a female donor with papillary thyroid cancer or a benign thyroid nodule (not recorded which). Some clones in this sample may be carry-over from other donors' samples.

CDR3 amino acids: CSATGTRDNEQFF. The CDR3 nucleotides are TGCAGTGCAACCGGGACGCGAGACAATGAGCAGTTCTTC. The chain has TRBV20-1 and TRBJ2-1; D possibly matches TRBD1 or TRBD2 (5 bases each). This CDR3 is built from 13 residues. Germline CDR1 and CDR2: DFQATT and SNEGSKA (reference sequence). Trimming took 6 bases from V and 5 from J, leaving 14 bases between them.